The rows below give T cell receptor beta chains drawn from one sample of a study of Graves' ophthalmopathy and Graves' hyperthyroidism. One entry per CDR3 protein, called by TCRdb with MiXCR from the multiplex PCR reads. The repertoire holds hundreds of thousands of distinct CDR3 sequences, with about an eighth as singletons. Specimen: blood. The receptor source for this set is a woman aged 25 to 45 with Graves' ophthalmopathy. The CDR3 runs from the conserved cysteine through the conserved F or W. Each record gives: J gene, D gene, V gene, clone size, CDR3 DNA, CDR3 protein. D genes are given only for firm matches. Expanded clones get a size class; other rows say once, few or many, or leave the size out.

J: TRBJ1-5; D: .; V: TRBV6-5; size: many; DNA: TGTGCCAGCAGTTACTCGATCCCCCGGGAGCAGCCCCAGCATTTT; CDR3: CASSYSIPREQPQHF
J: TRBJ2-7; D: TRBD2; V: TRBV2; size: many; DNA: TGTGCCAGCAGTGAGGGACTAGCAGCCTACGAGCAGTACTTC; CDR3: CASSEGLAAYEQYF
J: TRBJ2-7; D: TRBD1; V: TRBV28; size: .; DNA: TGTGCCAGCACACCCATGGACAGGGGGCTTGACTACGAGCAGTACTTC; CDR3: CASTPMDRGLDYEQYF
J: TRBJ2-2; D: .; V: TRBV6-1; size: .; DNA: TGTGCCAGCAGTGAACGGGTTAGATGGACCGGGGAGCTGTTTTTT; CDR3: CASSERVRWTGELFF
J: TRBJ1-1; D: .; V: TRBV4-3; size: once; DNA: TGCGCCAGCAGCCAAAGTGACAATCCGGGGACTGAAGCTTTCTTT; CDR3: CASSQSDNPGTEAFF
J: TRBJ1-5; D: .; V: TRBV20-1; size: many; DNA: TGCAGTGCTAGAGAAGGAGGGGGTAGGGGCAATCAGCCCCAGCATTTT; CDR3: CSAREGGGRGNQPQHF
J: TRBJ2-7; D: TRBD1; V: TRBV20-1; size: .; DNA: TGCAGTGCTAGAGGGGACAGGGGGCTACCCTACGAGCAGTACTTC; CDR3: CSARGDRGLPYEQYF
J: TRBJ2-1; D: .; V: TRBV6-2/TRBV6-3; size: many; DNA: TGTGCCAGCAGTTACTCCAGGGTCTACAATGAGCAGTTCTTC; CDR3: CASSYSRVYNEQFF
J: TRBJ1-5; D: .; V: TRBV30; size: few; DNA: TGTGCCCGGAGTGTACGCAGGGCCCATCAGCCCCAGCATTTT; CDR3: CARSVRRAHQPQHF
J: TRBJ1-2; D: .; V: TRBV20-1; size: many; DNA: TGCAGTGCTAGGGCTCGGGGGGAGTATGGCTACACCTTC; CDR3: CSARARGEYGYTF
J: TRBJ1-1; D: TRBD1; V: TRBV18; size: few; DNA: TGTGCCAGCTCACCACTTGCAGGGGGAGCTTTCTTT; CDR3: CASSPLAGGAFF
J: TRBJ2-5; D: .; V: TRBV20-1; size: many; DNA: TGCAGTGCCACCTTTTTACGACAAGAGACCCAGTACTTC; CDR3: CSATFLRQETQYF
J: TRBJ2-2; D: .; V: TRBV12-5; size: few; DNA: TGTGCTAGTGGTTTGATAACAGGGCCGAACACCGGGGAGCTGTTTTTT; CDR3: CASGLITGPNTGELFF
J: TRBJ1-5; D: .; V: TRBV27; size: many; DNA: TGTGCCAGCAGCTACGGTGGATCCGGACAGCCCCAGCATTTT; CDR3: CASSYGGSGQPQHF
J: TRBJ1-5; D: .; V: TRBV28; size: many; DNA: TGTGCCAGCAGTTTGTGGAATCAGCCCCAGCATTTT; CDR3: CASSLWNQPQHF
J: TRBJ1-1; D: .; V: TRBV10-3; size: many; DNA: TGTGCCATCTCGGCAGTGAACACTGAAGCTTTCTTT; CDR3: CAISAVNTEAFF